Sequencing of this T cell receptor (beta chain) was carried out in a study of T-cell reconstitution after alpha-beta-depleted transplantation in children (TCRdb year 2016). A note on the overall study: The study quantitatively tracked T-cell immune reconstitution after TCRalphabeta/CD19-depleted allogeneic hematopoietic cell transplantation in children using TCR repertoire profiling.

In the paper's terms, the treatment or condition label means: allogeneic hematopoietic cell transplantation with graft depleted of TCRalphabeta T cells and CD19 B cells. Transplant recipients were children who received TCRalphabeta/CD19-depleted allogeneic hematopoietic cell grafts. Concerning this clonotype itself: It has no known antigen specificity. Per-nucleotide qualities are absent, and no much larger clonotype sits a single base away.

Preparation of the library involved PCR. The sequencing machine was an Illumina HiSeq 2500. Molecular barcoding was employed in the preparation of TCR libraries, with unique molecular identifiers being used to normalize TCRbeta repertoire quantification. The public reads were quality trimmed at Q25 with fastp and then assembled into clones with MiXCR by TCRdb, keeping productive beta chains. When rows share a CDR3 protein, they turn into one entry using the most common DNA and genes. Counted in this sample were hundreds of thousands of distinct CDR3 sequences; approximately 10% of them appeared once. The ten largest clones add up to around a quarter of the sample. Overall study outcomes, separate from this receptor: Hyperexpanded clone frequencies declined over subsequent months; after one year, T-cell counts and TCRbeta diversity were mostly attributed to newly produced T cells. The high TCRbeta diversity at day 60 in some patients was ascribed to recipient T cells and intrathymic progenitors that had survived conditioning. Apparently early alphabetaT-cell count recovery about two months after transplant reportedly relied on only several hundred rapidly expanded clones derived from non-depleted graft cells.

The source material was peripheral blood, sampled 180 days after TCRalphabeta/CD19-depleted stem cell transplant. This TCR derives from a male patient between 2 and 9 years old who had a stem cell transplant for chronic granulomatous disease, so the T cells may come from the graft donor.

This receptor carries the CDR3 CASSLVGRGQETQYF. The nucleotides are TGTGCCAGCAGCTTAGTGGGGAGGGGGCAAGAGACCCAGTACTTC. The chain was built from TRBV7-9 and TRBJ2-5; the D gene is perhaps TRBD2, on 7 matching bases. CDR1 and CDR2, per the germline V gene (reference sequence), are SEHNR and FQNEAQ. V is shortened by 1 base, J by 2 bases, and the region joining them spans 11 bases. The CDR3 contains 15 residues, cysteine and phenylalanine counted. The DNA shown is the 45-base CDR3, in frame from base 1.